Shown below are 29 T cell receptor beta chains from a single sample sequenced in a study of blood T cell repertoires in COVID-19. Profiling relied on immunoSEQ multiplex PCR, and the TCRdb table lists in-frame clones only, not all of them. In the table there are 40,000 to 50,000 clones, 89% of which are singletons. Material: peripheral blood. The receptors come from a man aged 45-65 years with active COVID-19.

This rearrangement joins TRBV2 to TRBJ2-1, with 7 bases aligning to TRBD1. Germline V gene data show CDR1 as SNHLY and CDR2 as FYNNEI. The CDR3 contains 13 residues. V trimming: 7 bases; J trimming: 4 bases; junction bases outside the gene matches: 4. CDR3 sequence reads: CASNDRAYNEQFF. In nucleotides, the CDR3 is TGTGCCAGCAATGACAGGGCATACAATGAGCAGTTCTTC.

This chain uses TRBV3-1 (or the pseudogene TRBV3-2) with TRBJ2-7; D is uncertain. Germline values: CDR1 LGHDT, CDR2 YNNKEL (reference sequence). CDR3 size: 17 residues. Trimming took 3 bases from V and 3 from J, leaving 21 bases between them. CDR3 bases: TGTGCCAGCAGCCATAAGTCAGCGATAGACTTACACTACGAGCAGTACTTC. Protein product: CASSHKSAIDLHYEQYF.

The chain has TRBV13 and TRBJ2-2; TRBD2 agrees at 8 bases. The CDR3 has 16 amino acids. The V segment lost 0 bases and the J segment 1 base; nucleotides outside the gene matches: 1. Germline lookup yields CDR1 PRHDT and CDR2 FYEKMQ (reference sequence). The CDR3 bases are TGTGCCAGCAGCTTAGGTAGCGGGGTGAACACCGGGGAGCTGTTTTTT. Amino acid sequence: CASSLGSGVNTGELFF.

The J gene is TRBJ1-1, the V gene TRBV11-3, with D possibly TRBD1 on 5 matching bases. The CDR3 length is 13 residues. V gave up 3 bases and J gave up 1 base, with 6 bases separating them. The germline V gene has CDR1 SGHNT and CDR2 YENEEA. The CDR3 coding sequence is TGTGCCAGCAGCTTGGGGGGGAACACTGAAGCTTTCTTT. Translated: CASSLGGNTEAFF.

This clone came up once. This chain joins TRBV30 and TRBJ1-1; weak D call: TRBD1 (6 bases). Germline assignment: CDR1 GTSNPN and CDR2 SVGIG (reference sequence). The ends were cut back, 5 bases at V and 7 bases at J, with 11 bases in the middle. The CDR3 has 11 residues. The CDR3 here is CAWGQSVEAFF. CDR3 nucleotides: TGTGCCTGGGGACAGTCCGTTGAAGCTTTCTTT. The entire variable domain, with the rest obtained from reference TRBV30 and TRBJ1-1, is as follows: SQTIHQWPATLVQPVGSPLSLECTVEGTSNPNLYWYRQAAGRGLQLLFYSVGIGQISSEVPQNLSASRPQDRQFILSSKKLLLSDSGFYLCAWGQSVEAFFGQGTRLTVV.

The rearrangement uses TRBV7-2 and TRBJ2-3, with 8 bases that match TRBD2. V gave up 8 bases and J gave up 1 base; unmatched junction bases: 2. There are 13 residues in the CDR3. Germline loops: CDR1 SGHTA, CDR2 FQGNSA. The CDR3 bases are TGTGCCAGCCAGACTAGCGGCACAGATACGCAGTATTTT. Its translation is CASQTSGTDTQYF. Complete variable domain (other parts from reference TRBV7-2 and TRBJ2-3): GAGVSQSPSNKVTEKGKDVELRCDPISGHTALYWYRQSLGQGLEFLIYFQGNSAPDKSGLPSDRFSAERTGGSVSTLTIQRTQQEDSAVYLCASQTSGTDTQYFGPGTRLTVL.

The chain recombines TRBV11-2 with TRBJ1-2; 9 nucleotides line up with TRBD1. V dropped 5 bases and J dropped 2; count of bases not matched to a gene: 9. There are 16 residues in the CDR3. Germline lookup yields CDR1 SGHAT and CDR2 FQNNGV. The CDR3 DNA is TGTGCCAGCAGCCCTACCCGACAGGGGGGGAACTATGGCTACACCTTC. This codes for CASSPTRQGGNYGYTF.

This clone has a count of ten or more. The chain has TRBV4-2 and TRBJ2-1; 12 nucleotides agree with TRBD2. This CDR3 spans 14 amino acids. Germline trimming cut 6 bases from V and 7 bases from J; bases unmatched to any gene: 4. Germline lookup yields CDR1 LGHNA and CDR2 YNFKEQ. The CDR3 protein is CASRRLAGDNEQFF. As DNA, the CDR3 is TGTGCCAGCAGAAGACTAGCGGGAGATAATGAGCAGTTCTTC.

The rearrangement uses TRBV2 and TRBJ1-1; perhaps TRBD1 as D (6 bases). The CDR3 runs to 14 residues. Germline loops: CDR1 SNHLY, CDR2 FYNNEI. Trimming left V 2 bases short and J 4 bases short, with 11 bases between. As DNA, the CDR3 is TGTGCCAGCAGTGAAAGGGGAGGGGGCACTGAAGCTTTCTTT. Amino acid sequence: CASSERGGGTEAFF. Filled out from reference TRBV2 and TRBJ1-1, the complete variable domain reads EPEVTQTPSHQVTQMGQEVILRCVPISNHLYFYWYRQILGQKVEFLVSFYNNEISEKSEIFDDQFSVERPDGSNFTLKIRSTKLEDSAMYFCASSERGGGTEAFFGQGTRLTVV.

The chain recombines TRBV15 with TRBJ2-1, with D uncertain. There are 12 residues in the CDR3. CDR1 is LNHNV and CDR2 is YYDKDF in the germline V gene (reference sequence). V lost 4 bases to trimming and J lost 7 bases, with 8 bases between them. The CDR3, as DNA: TGTGCCACCAGCATTCCTCGGAATGAGCAGTTCTTC. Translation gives CATSIPRNEQFF. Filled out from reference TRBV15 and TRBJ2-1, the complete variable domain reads DAMVIQNPRYQVTQFGKPVTLSCSQTLNHNVMYWYQQKSSQAPKLLFHYYDKDFNNEADTPDNFQSRRPNTSFCFLDIRSPGLGDTAMYLCATSIPRNEQFFGPGTRLTVL.

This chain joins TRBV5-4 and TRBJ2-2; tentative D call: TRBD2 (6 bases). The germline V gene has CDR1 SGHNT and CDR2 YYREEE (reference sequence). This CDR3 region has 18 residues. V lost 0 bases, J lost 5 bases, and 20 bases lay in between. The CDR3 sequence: CASSLGGAVAVRTGELFF. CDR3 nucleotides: TGTGCCAGCAGCTTGGGGGGTGCGGTAGCGGTTAGGACCGGGGAGCTGTTTTTT.

The CDR3 bases are TGTGCCAGCAGTCGACAGGGAGTAAACACCGGGGAGCTGTTTTTT. The encoded protein is CASSRQGVNTGELFF. The V call is TRBV5-6, the J call TRBJ2-2; the match to TRBD1 covers 7 bases. Germline CDR1 and CDR2: SGHDT and YYEEEE. J lost 2 bases, V lost 5 bases, and 6 bases had no gene match. The CDR3 consists of 15 residues.

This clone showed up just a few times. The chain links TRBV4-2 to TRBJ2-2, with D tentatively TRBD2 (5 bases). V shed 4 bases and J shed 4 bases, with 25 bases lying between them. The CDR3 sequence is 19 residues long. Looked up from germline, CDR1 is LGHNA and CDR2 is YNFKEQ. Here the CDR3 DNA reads TGTGCCAGCAGCCCTCCCGGGGTCACCGCATCAACGGGCACCGGGGAGCTGTTTTTT. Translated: CASSPPGVTASTGTGELFF.

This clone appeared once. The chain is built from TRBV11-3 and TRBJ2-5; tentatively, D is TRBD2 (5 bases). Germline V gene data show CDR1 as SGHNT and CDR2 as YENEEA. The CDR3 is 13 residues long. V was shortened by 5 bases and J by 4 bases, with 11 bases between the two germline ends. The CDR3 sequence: CASSRTEGETQYF. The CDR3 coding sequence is TGTGCCAGCAGCCGGACCGAGGGAGAGACCCAGTACTTC.

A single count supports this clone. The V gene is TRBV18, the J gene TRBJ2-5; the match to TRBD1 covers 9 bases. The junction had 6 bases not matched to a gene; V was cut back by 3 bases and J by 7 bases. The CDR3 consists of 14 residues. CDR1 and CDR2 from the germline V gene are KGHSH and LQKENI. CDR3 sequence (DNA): TGTGCCAGCTCACCGGTGGACAGGGGAGGGACCCAGTACTTC. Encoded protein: CASSPVDRGGTQYF.

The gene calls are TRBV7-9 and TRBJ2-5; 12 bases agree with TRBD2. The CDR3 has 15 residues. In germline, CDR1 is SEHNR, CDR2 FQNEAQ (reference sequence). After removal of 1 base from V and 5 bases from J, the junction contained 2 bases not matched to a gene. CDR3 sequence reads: CASSLVTSGRETQYF. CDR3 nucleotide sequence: TGTGCCAGCAGCTTAGTAACTAGCGGGAGGGAGACCCAGTACTTC.

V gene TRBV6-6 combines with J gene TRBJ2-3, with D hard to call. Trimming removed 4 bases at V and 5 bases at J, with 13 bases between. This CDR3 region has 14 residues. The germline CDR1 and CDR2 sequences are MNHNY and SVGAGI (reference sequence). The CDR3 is CASSFPGLLDTQYF. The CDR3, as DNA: TGTGCCAGCAGTTTTCCGGGTCTCTTAGATACGCAGTATTTT.

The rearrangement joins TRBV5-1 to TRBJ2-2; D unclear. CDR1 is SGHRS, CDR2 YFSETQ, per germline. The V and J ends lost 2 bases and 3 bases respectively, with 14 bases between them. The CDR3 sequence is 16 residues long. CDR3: CASSLTVGSDTGELFF. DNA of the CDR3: TGCGCCAGCAGCTTAACGGTTGGTAGTGACACCGGGGAGCTGTTTTTT.

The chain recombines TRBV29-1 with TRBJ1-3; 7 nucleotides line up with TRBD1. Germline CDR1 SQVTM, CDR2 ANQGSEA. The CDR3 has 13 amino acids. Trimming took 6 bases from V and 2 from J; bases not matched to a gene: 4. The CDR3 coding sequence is TGCAGCGTCATGGACAGGACTGGAAACACCATATATTTT. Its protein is CSVMDRTGNTIYF.

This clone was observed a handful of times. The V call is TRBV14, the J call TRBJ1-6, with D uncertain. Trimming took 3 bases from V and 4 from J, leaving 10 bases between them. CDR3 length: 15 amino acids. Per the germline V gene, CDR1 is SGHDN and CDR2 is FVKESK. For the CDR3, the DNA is TGTGCCAGCAGCCAGGCTCACACATATAATTCACCCCTCCACTTT. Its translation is CASSQAHTYNSPLHF.

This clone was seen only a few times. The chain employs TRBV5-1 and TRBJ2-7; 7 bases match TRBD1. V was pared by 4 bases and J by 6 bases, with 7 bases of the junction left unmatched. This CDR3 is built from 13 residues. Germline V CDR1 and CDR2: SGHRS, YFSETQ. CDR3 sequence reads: CASSPGTASEQYF. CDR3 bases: TGCGCCAGCAGCCCCGGGACAGCCAGCGAGCAGTACTTC.

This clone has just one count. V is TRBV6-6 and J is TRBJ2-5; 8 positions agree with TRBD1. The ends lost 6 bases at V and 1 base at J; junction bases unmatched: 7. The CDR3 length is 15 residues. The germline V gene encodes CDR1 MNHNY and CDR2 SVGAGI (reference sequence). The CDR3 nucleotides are TGTGCCAGCAGCTCCGGACAGGGTCTCCAAGAGACCCAGTACTTC. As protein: CASSSGQGLQETQYF.

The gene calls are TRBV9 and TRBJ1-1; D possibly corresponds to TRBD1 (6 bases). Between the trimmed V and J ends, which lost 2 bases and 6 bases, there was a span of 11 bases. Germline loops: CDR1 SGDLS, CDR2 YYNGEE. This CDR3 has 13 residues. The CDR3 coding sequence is TGTGCCAGCAGCGTTGGGGGCAGTGCTGAAGCTTTCTTT. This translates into CASSVGGSAEAFF.

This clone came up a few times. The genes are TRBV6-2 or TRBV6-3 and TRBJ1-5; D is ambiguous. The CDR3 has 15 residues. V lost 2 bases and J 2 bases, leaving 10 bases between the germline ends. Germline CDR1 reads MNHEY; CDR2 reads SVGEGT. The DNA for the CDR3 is TGTGCCAGCAGTTACCGCGCCCAGGGCAATCAGCCCCAGCATTTT. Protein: CASSYRAQGNQPQHF.

CDR3 nucleotides: TGTGCCAGCAGTCCGGGACAGACGACTGGAAACACCATATATTTT. Translated, it gives CASSPGQTTGNTIYF. This chain links TRBV6-6 with TRBJ1-3; 7 nucleotides match TRBD1. The germline CDR1 and CDR2 sequences are MNHNY and SVGAGI (reference sequence). J was trimmed by 2 bases and V by 5 bases; bases with no gene match: 6. CDR3 size: 15 residues.

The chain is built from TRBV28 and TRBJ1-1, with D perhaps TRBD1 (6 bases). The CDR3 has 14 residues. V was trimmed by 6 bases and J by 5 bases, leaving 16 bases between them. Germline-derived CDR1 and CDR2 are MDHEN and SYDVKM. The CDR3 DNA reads TGTGCCAGCAGCGCCCCGGGGGGCTCGACTGAAGCTTTCTTT. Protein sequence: CASSAPGGSTEAFF.

The CDR3 DNA sequence: TGTGCCACCAAGGAGCTCCTAGCCAAAAACATTCAGTACTTC. It specifies CATKELLAKNIQYF. This chain joins TRBV19 and TRBJ2-4; D gene uncertain. The germline V gene has CDR1 LNHDA and CDR2 SQIVND (reference sequence). Trimming pared 10 bases from V and 0 bases from J, leaving 13 bases between. The CDR3 runs 14 residues.

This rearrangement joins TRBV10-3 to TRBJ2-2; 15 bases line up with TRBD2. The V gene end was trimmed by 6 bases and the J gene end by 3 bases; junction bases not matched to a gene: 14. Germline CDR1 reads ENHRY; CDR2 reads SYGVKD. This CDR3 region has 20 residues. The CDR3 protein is CAIRKGLGTSGRWDTGELFF. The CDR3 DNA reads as TGTGCCATCAGGAAGGGACTTGGGACTAGCGGGAGGTGGGACACCGGGGAGCTGTTTTTT.

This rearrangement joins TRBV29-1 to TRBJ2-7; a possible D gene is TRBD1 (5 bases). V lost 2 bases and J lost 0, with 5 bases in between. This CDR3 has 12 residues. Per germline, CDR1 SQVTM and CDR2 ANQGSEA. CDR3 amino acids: CSVETGSYEQYF. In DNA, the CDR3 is TGCAGCGTTGAAACAGGCTCCTACGAGCAGTACTTC.